This TCR beta chain came from a study of blood T cell repertoires in COVID-19. Germline CDR1 reads LNHDA; CDR2 reads SQIVND (reference sequence). There are 17 residues in the CDR3. J lost 4 bases, V lost 4 bases, and 11 bases had no gene match. Authors' analysis steps: Estimation of nucleated cell counts was performed using reference gene primer amplification. Using immunoSEQ multiplex PCR, the repertoire was profiled, and TCRdb retains in-frame clones only, with some absent. The V and J calls and clone size were taken over from that table, and D and trimming were inferred from the DNA. The sample contains hundreds of thousands of clones, 88% of which appear only once.

Specimen: peripheral blood. The chain couples TRBV19 to TRBJ1-5, with TRBD1 matching over 9 bases. This receptor was obtained from a woman aged 70-85 years with COVID-19, enrolled during active disease. The CDR3 loop reads CASSNRQQGALNQPQHF. CDR3 in DNA: TGTGCCAGTAGTAATCGTCAACAGGGGGCCCTTAATCAGCCCCAGCATTTT. Full variable domain (rest looked up from reference TRBV19 and TRBJ1-5): DGGITQSPKYLFRKEGQNVTLSCEQNLNHDAMYWYRQDPGQGLRLIYYSQIVNDFQKGDIAEGYSVSREKKESFPLTVTSAQKNPTAFYLCASSNRQQGALNQPQHFGDGTRLSIL.